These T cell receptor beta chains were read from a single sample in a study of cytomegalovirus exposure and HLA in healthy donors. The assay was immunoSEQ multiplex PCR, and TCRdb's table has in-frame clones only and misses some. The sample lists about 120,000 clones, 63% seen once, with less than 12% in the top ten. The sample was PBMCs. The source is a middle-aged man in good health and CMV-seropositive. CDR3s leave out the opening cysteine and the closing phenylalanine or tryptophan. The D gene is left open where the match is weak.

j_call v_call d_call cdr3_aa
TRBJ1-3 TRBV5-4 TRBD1 ASSLGGQAFSGNTIY
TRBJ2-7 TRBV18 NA ASSPPGGLYEQY
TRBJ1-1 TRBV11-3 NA ASSARENTEAF
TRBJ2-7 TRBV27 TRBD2 ASSLVPSGYEQY
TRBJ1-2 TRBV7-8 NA ASSLVGFGTGRLYGYT
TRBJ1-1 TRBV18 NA ASSPREQKNTEAF
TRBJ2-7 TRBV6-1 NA ASSEAARGAYEQY
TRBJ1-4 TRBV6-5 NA ASRRDSLVNEKLF
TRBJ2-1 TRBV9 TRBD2 ASSVSGREYNEQF
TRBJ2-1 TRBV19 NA ASSIDSYLNEQF
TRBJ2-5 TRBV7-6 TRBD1 ASSLGQRKETQY
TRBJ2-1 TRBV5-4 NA ASSFPGMGNEQF
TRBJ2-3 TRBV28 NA ASSGGPRTQY
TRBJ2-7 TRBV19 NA ASSILGQGYYEQY
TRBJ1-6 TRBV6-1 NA ASSGTPNSPLH